One and the same sample provided the 22 T cell receptor beta chains below, sequenced in a study of cytomegalovirus exposure and HLA in healthy donors. 13 Jbeta primers and 60 Vbeta primers were used for the PCR. Profiling relied on immunoSEQ multiplex PCR, and the TCRdb table lists in-frame clones only, not all of them. The data hold about 85,000 clones, with over 50% observed a single time. Sequencing was carried out using PBMCs. These receptors all stem from a man aged 25-45 years in good health and CMV-seronegative.

This chain uses TRBV7-6 with TRBJ2-1; D might be TRBD2 (5 bases). The CDR3 sequence is 16 residues long. Germline V gene data show CDR1 as SGHVS and CDR2 as FNYEAQ. V gave up 1 base and J gave up 4 bases, with 14 bases separating them. The CDR3 bases are TGTGCCAGCAGCTTAGAATCTAGTACGGGATACAATGAGCAGTTCTTC. It yields the protein CASSLESSTGYNEQFF.

This clone was seen a handful of times. The V and J genes are TRBV19 and TRBJ1-3, with 7 bases lining up with TRBD1. Germline CDR1 LNHDA, CDR2 SQIVND (reference sequence). V shed 3 bases and J 1 base; nucleotides not matched to a gene: 0. The CDR3 has 14 residues. CDR3 sequence (DNA): TGTGCCAGTAGTATGACAGGGTCTGGAAACACCATATATTTT. Amino acid sequence: CASSMTGSGNTIYF.

This clone showed up just a few times. The chain couples TRBV7-9 to TRBJ1-2; 12 positions agree with TRBD1. Germline values: CDR1 SEHNR, CDR2 FQNEAQ (reference sequence). Germline trimming cut 1 base from V and 6 bases from J; bases unmatched to any gene: 6. The CDR3 has 16 amino acids. CDR3 sequence (DNA): TGTGCCAGCAGCTTAGAAAAGGGACAGGGGGCTAATGGCTACACCTTC. Amino acid sequence: CASSLEKGQGANGYTF.

This chain links TRBV5-1 with TRBJ2-7; D remains unclear. Trimming pared 4 bases from V and 2 bases from J, leaving 10 bases between. The CDR3 extends over 13 amino acids. Germline V gene lookup returns CDR1 SGHRS and CDR2 YFSETQ. The CDR3 DNA sequence: TGCGCCAGCAGCCAAACTCCGACCTACGAGCAGTACTTC. Translating gives CASSQTPTYEQYF.

The chain carries TRBV18 and TRBJ1-6; a weak D match, TRBD1 (6 bases). Trimming left V 3 bases short and J 7 bases short, with 13 bases between. Germline V lookup: CDR1 KGHSH, CDR2 LQKENI. There are 15 residues in the CDR3. As DNA, the CDR3 is TGTGCCAGCTCACCGAGGACAGTGGGGAATTCACCCCTCCACTTT. Its protein is CASSPRTVGNSPLHF.

The J gene is TRBJ2-1, the V gene TRBV5-6; D is perhaps TRBD1 (6 bases). The CDR3 consists of 13 residues. Germline V gives CDR1 SGHDT, CDR2 YYEEEE. V lost 2 bases to trimming and J lost 6 bases, with 9 bases between them. The DNA of the CDR3 is TGTGCCAGCAGCTTACAGGGCCCCAATGAGCAGTTCTTC. It encodes CASSLQGPNEQFF.

This clone was seen a single time. The rearrangement uses TRBV19 and TRBJ1-5; D is unclear. The CDR3 has 17 amino acids. Germline CDR1 and CDR2: LNHDA and SQIVND (reference sequence). Trimming removed 3 bases at V and 0 bases at J, with 15 bases between. The CDR3 coding sequence is TGTGCCAGTAGTATCCGGGGAGCAGACTATAGCAATCAGCCCCAGCATTTT. Its translation: CASSIRGADYSNQPQHF.

V and J are TRBV7-2 and TRBJ1-6; 7 bases line up with TRBD1. Looked up from germline, CDR1 is SGHTA and CDR2 is FQGNSA. This CDR3 has 14 residues. J lost 11 bases, V lost 4 bases, and 8 bases had no gene match. Written as DNA, the CDR3 is TGTGCCAGCAGCTCTAGACAGGGTGGGCCACCCCTCCACTTT. It translates to CASSSRQGGPPLHF.

This clone was seen a handful of times. This chain uses TRBV13 with TRBJ2-2, with 9 positions matching TRBD2. Unmatched junction bases numbered 5, after V lost 4 bases and J lost 5 bases. Per germline, CDR1 PRHDT and CDR2 FYEKMQ (reference sequence). This CDR3 comprises 15 residues. Written as DNA, the CDR3 is TGTGCCAGCAGCTCTCTAGCGGGAAGGACCGGGGAGCTGTTTTTT. Residues: CASSSLAGRTGELFF.

This clone was seen a few times. V and J are TRBV19 and TRBJ1-4; 7 bases map to TRBD1. J gave up 8 bases and V 6 bases, and 9 bases lay outside the gene matches. In germline, CDR1 is LNHDA, CDR2 SQIVND (reference sequence). CDR3 size: 14 residues. The CDR3 reads CASSPGDRMEKLFF. CDR3 nucleotide sequence: TGTGCCAGTAGCCCTGGGGACAGAATGGAAAAACTGTTTTTT.

The chain is built from TRBV7-3 and TRBJ2-2; D may be TRBD2 (6 bases). There are 14 residues in the CDR3. V was cut by 4 bases and J by 4 bases, with 10 bases left in between. Germline lookup yields CDR1 SGHTA and CDR2 FQGTGA. The CDR3 loop reads CASSSDGGTGELFF. DNA of the CDR3: TGTGCCAGCAGCTCCGACGGGGGCACCGGGGAGCTGTTTTTT. Full variable domain (remainder filled in from reference TRBV7-3 and TRBJ2-2): GAGVSQTPSNKVTEKGKYVELRCDPISGHTALYWYRQSLGQGPEFLIYFQGTGAADDSGLPNDRFFAVRPEGSVSTLKIQRTERGDSAVYLCASSSDGGTGELFFGEGSRLTVL.

Concerning this clone: Germline and junction disagree at one end, which may indicate a read error. This sequence joins TRBV6-1 and TRBJ2-7; 9 bases are a match to TRBD2. The CDR3 is 16 residues long. CDR1 and CDR2 (germline): MNHNS, SASEGT. CDR3 amino acids: CAISGGGGRGGYEQYF. The CDR3 coding sequence is TGTGCCATCAGTGGTGGGGGAGGGCGGGGGGGCTACGAGCAGTACTTC.

This clone was observed a few times. The chain employs TRBV5-1 and TRBJ2-3; 8 nucleotides line up with TRBD2. In germline, CDR1 is SGHRS, CDR2 YFSETQ. The ends lost 0 bases at V and 1 base at J; junction bases unmatched: 4. This CDR3 spans 16 amino acids. DNA for the CDR3: TGCGCCAGCAGCTTGGGAGTCGGGGGGGGCACAGATACGCAGTATTTT. Protein: CASSLGVGGGTDTQYF. The variable domain in full, with the rest retrieved from reference TRBV5-1 and TRBJ2-3, is KAGVTQTPRYLIKTRGQQVTLSCSPISGHRSVSWYQQTPGQGLQFLFEYFSETQRNKGNFPGRFSGRQFSNSRSEMNVSTLELGDSALYLCASSLGVGGGTDTQYFGPGTRLTVL.

The chain uses TRBV9 and TRBJ1-1; 7 bases align to TRBD1. Germline V lookup: CDR1 SGDLS, CDR2 YYNGEE. Germline trimming cut 3 bases from V and 0 bases from J; bases unmatched to any gene: 14. CDR3 length equals 18 residues. In DNA form, the CDR3 reads TGTGCCAGCAGCGCCTACAACCCTACAGGGGCCCTGAACACTGAAGCTTTCTTT. This codes for CASSAYNPTGALNTEAFF.

The V and J genes are TRBV30 and TRBJ2-1, with 11 bases fitting TRBD1. Germline V gene lookup returns CDR1 GTSNPN and CDR2 SVGIG (reference sequence). V trimming: 3 bases; J trimming: 10 bases; junction bases outside the gene matches: 20. CDR3 length: 18 amino acids. The DNA for the CDR3 is TGTGCCTGGAGAGGACAGGGGGCTTCGGGACTAGCCTCTGAGGAGCAGTTCTTC. Translated, it gives CAWRGQGASGLASEEQFF.

This clone was found a few times. The gene calls are TRBV5-5 and TRBJ1-1, with 12 bases fitting TRBD1. Trimming at V came to 2 bases and at J to 4 bases, leaving 9 bases not matched to a gene. This CDR3 contains 17 residues. Germline values: CDR1 SGHKS, CDR2 YYEKEE (reference sequence). CDR3 in DNA: TGTGCCAGCAGCTTAGTCGGGACAGGGGGCATGGGCACTGAAGCTTTCTTT. Its protein is CASSLVGTGGMGTEAFF.

The chain recombines TRBV7-2 with TRBJ2-1; TRBD2 matches at 7 bases. Germline-derived CDR1 and CDR2 are SGHTA and FQGNSA. Trimming took 5 bases from V and 3 from J; bases not matched to a gene: 7. The CDR3 consists of 15 residues. CDR3 protein: CASSPTGGGYNEQFF. CDR3 sequence (DNA): TGTGCCAGCAGCCCAACGGGGGGAGGCTACAATGAGCAGTTCTTC. Based on the CDR3 plus reference TRBV7-2 and TRBJ2-1, the full variable domain is GAGVSQSPSNKVTEKGKDVELRCDPISGHTALYWYRQSLGQGLEFLIYFQGNSAPDKSGLPSDRFSAERTGGSVSTLTIQRTQQEDSAVYLCASSPTGGGYNEQFFGPGTRLTVL.

This chain joins TRBV14 and TRBJ2-1, with a possible D match to TRBD2 (6 bases). Trimming removed 1 base from V and 7 bases from J, with 17 bases in between. The CDR3 consists of 16 residues. The V gene's germline CDR1 is SGHDN and CDR2 FVKESK. CDR3 amino acids: CASSQVAGRLRNEQFF. The DNA for the CDR3 is TGTGCCAGCAGCCAAGTGGCGGGAAGACTGAGAAATGAGCAGTTCTTC.

V and J are TRBV11-2 and TRBJ2-7, with D maybe TRBD2 (6 bases). Germline V CDR1 and CDR2: SGHAT, FQNNGV. CDR3 length: 15 residues. V lost 4 bases, J lost 6 bases, and 19 bases lay in between. This chain's CDR3 is CASSSPTGVFAEQYF. The CDR3, as DNA: TGTGCCAGCAGCTCCCCAACGGGGGTTTTTGCCGAGCAGTACTTC.

This sequence joins TRBV5-1 and TRBJ2-3; 7 positions match TRBD2. Germline loops: CDR1 SGHRS, CDR2 YFSETQ. V was pared by 1 base and J by 4 bases, with 3 bases of the junction left unmatched. The CDR3 is 14 residues long. CDR3 bases: TGCGCCAGCAGCTTGAGTAGCGGGTCAGATACGCAGTATTTT. It is translated as CASSLSSGSDTQYF.

The J gene is TRBJ1-2, the V gene TRBV9; D is uncertain. The CDR3 spans 17 residues. The germline V and J ends were trimmed by 4 bases and 2 bases, with 21 bases remaining between them. Per the germline V gene, CDR1 is SGDLS and CDR2 is YYNGEE. CDR3 residues: CASSHSAAGELNYGYTF. The CDR3 DNA is TGTGCCAGCAGCCACTCGGCCGCAGGCGAGCTAAACTATGGCTACACCTTC. The full variable domain, with the rest looked up from reference TRBV9 and TRBJ1-2, is DSGVTQTPKHLITATGQRVTLRCSPRSGDLSVYWYQQSLDQGLQFLIQYYNGEERAKGNILERFSAQQFPDLHSELNLSSLELGDSALYFCASSHSAAGELNYGYTFGSGTRLTVV.

The chain couples TRBV7-9 to TRBJ1-3, with D possibly TRBD1 on 5 matching bases. Germline CDR1 and CDR2: SEHNR and FQNEAQ (reference sequence). The germline V and J ends were trimmed by 1 base and 2 bases, with 9 bases remaining between them. The CDR3 loop spans 15 amino acids. CDR3 sequence reads: CASSLDVRAGNTIYF. CDR3 DNA sequence: TGTGCCAGCAGCTTAGATGTCAGGGCTGGAAACACCATATATTTT. Together with reference TRBV7-9 and TRBJ1-3, the CDR3 gives the full variable domain: DTGVSQNPRHKITKRGQNVTFRCDPISEHNRLYWYRQTLGQGPEFLTYFQNEAQLEKSRLLSDRFSAERPKGSFSTLEIQRTEQGDSAMYLCASSLDVRAGNTIYFGEGSWLTVV.